This record concerns one T cell receptor (beta chain) sequence. What it binds is not known. Germline-derived CDR1 and CDR2 are SGHRS and YFSETQ. The CDR3 loop spans 13 amino acids. Between the trimmed V and J ends, which lost 0 bases and 4 bases, there was a span of 4 bases. TCRdb's copy holds only in-frame clones and misses some; the assay was immunoSEQ multiplex PCR. Among about 98,000 clones listed, roughly nine tenths were seen once. This specimen belongs to a study of cytomegalovirus exposure and HLA in healthy donors. Notes on the study in general: According to a subsequent analysis, TCR clusters from the first cohort were inclined to appear together in the 110 or so validation repertoires.

The donors were part of the validation cohort, which consisted of roughly 110 subjects and was separate from the first cohort of about 670 subjects. The gene calls are TRBV5-1 and TRBJ2-2; D is unresolved. Source material: PBMCs. This sequence originates from a woman aged 25-40 years in good health and CMV-seronegative. The CDR3 region has the DNA TGCGCCAGCAGCTTGGACGGCACCGGGGAGCTGTTTTTT. It is translated as CASSLDGTGELFF.